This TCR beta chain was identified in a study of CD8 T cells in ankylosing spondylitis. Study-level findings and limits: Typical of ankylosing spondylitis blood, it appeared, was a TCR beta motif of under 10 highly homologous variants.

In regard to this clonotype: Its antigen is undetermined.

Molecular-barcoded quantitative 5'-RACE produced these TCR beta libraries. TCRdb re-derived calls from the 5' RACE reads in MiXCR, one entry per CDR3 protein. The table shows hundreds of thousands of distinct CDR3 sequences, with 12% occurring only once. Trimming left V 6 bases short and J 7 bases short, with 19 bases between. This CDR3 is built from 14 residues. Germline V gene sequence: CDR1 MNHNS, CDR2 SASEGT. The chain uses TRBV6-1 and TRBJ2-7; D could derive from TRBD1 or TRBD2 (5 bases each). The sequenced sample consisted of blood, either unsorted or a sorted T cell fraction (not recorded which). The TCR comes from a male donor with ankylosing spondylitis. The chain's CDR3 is CASSPVGTTREQYF. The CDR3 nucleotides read TGTGCCAGCAGCCCCGTGGGGACCACCCGGGAGCAGTACTTC.